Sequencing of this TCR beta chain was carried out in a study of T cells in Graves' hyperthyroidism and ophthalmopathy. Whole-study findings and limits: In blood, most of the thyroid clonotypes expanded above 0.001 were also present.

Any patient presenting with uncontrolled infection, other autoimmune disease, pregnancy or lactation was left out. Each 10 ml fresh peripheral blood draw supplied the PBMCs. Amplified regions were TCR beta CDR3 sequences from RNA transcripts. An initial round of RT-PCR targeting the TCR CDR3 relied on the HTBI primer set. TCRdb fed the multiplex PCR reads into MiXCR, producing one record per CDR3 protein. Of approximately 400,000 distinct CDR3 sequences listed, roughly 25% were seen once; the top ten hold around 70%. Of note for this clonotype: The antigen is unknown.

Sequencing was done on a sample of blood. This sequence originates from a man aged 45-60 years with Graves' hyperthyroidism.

The CDR3 is CSARAHGLTGELFF. Here the CDR3 DNA reads TGCAGTGCTAGAGCCCACGGGCTAACCGGGGAGCTGTTTTTT. The chain couples TRBV20-1 to TRBJ2-2; no firm D call. This CDR3 spans 14 amino acids. Germline V CDR1 and CDR2: DFQATT, SNEGSKA (reference sequence). With 1 base removed from V and 5 bases from J, the gap between germline ends came to 11 bases.